The clone carrying this TCR beta chain showed up just a few times. Original methodology: Quantification of nucleated cells was approximated via reference gene primer amplification. Profiling relied on immunoSEQ multiplex PCR, and the TCRdb table lists in-frame clones only, not all of them. The V and J calls and clone size are taken from that table; D and trimming were inferred from the DNA. The data hold fewer than 200,000 clones, with 70% to 90% observed a single time. The CDR3 runs to 14 residues. Trimming shortened V by 4 bases and J by 0 bases, and 10 bases separated the two germline ends. The germline CDR1 and CDR2 sequences are SGHRS and YFSETQ. The sample originates from a study of blood T cell repertoires in COVID-19. Study-level background: Samples came from the United States, Italy and Spain, spanning acute and convalescent COVID-19. PBMCs, B-cell-depleted T cells, or T cells provided the cDNA or gDNA that made up the material.

The sample comprised peripheral blood. This clonotype was obtained from a man in his 60s who had recovered from COVID-19. This rearrangement joins TRBV5-1 to TRBJ1-2; possibly TRBD1 for D (6 bases). CDR3 residues: CASSQGYANYGYTF. The CDR3 region has the DNA TGCGCCAGCAGCCAGGGGTATGCTAACTATGGCTACACCTTC.